This TCR beta chain is from a study of blood T cell repertoires in COVID-19. Study as a whole: There were acute and convalescent COVID-19 samples, and they came from the United States, Italy and Spain.

The table came from immunoSEQ multiplex PCR; TCRdb's copy has only in-frame clones and leaves some out. The repertoire holds 150,000 to 200,000 clones, more than 70% seen once, with approximately 2.9% in the top ten. This clone has only one observation. V was cut by 1 base and J by 0 bases, with 16 bases left in between. Germline V gene data show CDR1 as SGHTA and CDR2 as FQGNSA. The CDR3 consists of 19 residues. The rearrangement links TRBV7-2 to TRBJ1-6, with D uncertain. The sequencing sample was made of peripheral blood. This clonotype originated in a man between 60 and 75 years old with acute or convalescent COVID-19. CDR3 region: CASSLVSGGRGSYNSPLHF. CDR3 sequence (DNA): TGTGCCAGCAGCTTAGTTAGTGGCGGACGGGGCTCCTATAATTCACCCCTCCACTTT.